This T cell receptor (beta chain) is from a study of blood T cells in healthy people across ages. Regarding the study as a whole: Higher diversity and more naive CD4+ cells were features of long-lived donors, compared to aged donors. Researchers report that TCR beta diversity correlated strongly with naive T cell percentage. As age increased, TCR beta diversity per million T cells fell in a roughly linear fashion.

The use of a sample-barcoded 5' primer and a J-beta primer mix characterized a second PCR of roughly 7 to 11 cycles. All cDNA molecules were each tagged by a template-switch adaptor with 12 random nucleotides. TCRdb independently ran MiXCR on the 5' RACE reads; one entry per CDR3 protein. Of hundreds of thousands of distinct CDR3 sequences listed, about 54% are singletons. In its sample, this clonotype was seen a few times. Its specificity is unknown. V was trimmed by 5 bases and J by 6 bases, leaving 2 bases between them. The CDR3 has 11 residues. Per the germline V gene, CDR1 is LGHDT and CDR2 is YNNKEL (reference sequence).

This TCR derives from a man in his fifties or sixties in good health. Material: blood. The J gene is TRBJ1-6, the V gene TRBV3-1, with D uncertain. CDR3 bases: TGTGCCAGCAGCGGTAATTCACCCCTCCACTTT. This codes for CASSGNSPLHF.